The 5 T cell receptor beta chains in this list originate from one sample, sequenced in a study of blood T cells in healthy people across ages (dated by TCRdb to the mid-2010s). Libraries were built with 5' RACE. TCRdb lists the instrument as Illumina HiSeq 2500. A second roughly 7 to 11 cycle PCR used a sample-barcoded 5' primer and a J-beta primer mix. TCRdb redid the processing of the public reads, applying fastp at Q25 and MiXCR, and retained in-frame beta chains. Each CDR3 protein appears once, grouped with its most common genes and DNA. Counted in this sample were approximately 850,000 distinct CDR3 sequences; 55% to 70% of them appeared once. Together, the top ten hold around 20% of the sample. The specimen sequenced was blood. The receptors were gathered from a man in his thirties or forties in good health.

This clonotype occurred a few times. This chain connects TRBV7-2 to TRBJ2-7, with no clear D. Trimming cost V 4 bases and J 7 bases, with 11 bases left between them. Germline lookup yields CDR1 SGHTA and CDR2 FQGNSA. The CDR3 loop spans 12 amino acids. DNA of the CDR3: TGTGCCAGCAGCTCCCCCGGACGTGAGCAGTACTTC. This encodes CASSSPGREQYF.

This clonotype came up once. The V and J genes are TRBV27 and TRBJ2-5; D not resolved. Germline-derived CDR1 and CDR2 are MNHEY and SMNVEV (reference sequence). There are 14 residues in the CDR3. V was shortened by 6 bases and J by 5 bases, with 16 bases between the two germline ends. CDR3 bases: TGTGCCAGCAGCACTGTTGGTAATACTGAGACCCAGTACTTC. This sequence encodes CASSTVGNTETQYF.

This clonotype turned up a few times. V gene TRBV25-1 combines with J gene TRBJ2-1; D is unresolved. V lost 3 bases and J 8 bases, leaving 5 bases between the germline ends. Germline V CDR1 and CDR2: MGHDK, SYGVNS. The CDR3 runs to 11 residues. The CDR3 region is CASSDRYEQFF. The CDR3 DNA sequence: TGTGCCAGCAGTGACCGATATGAGCAGTTCTTC.

J is TRBJ1-5 and V is TRBV25-1; weak D call: TRBD1 (5 bases). The CDR3 loop spans 15 amino acids. Trimming shortened V by 4 bases and J by 2 bases, and 12 bases separated the two germline ends. Germline-derived CDR1 and CDR2 are MGHDK and SYGVNS. The CDR3 region is CASSGLGQGNQPQHF. In DNA form, the CDR3 reads TGTGCCAGCAGTGGCTTAGGACAAGGCAATCAGCCCCAGCATTTT.

The chain recombines TRBV5-1 with TRBJ1-1, with 9 bases aligning to TRBD1. This CDR3 region has 14 residues. After removal of 4 bases from V and 8 bases from J, the junction contained 9 bases not matched to a gene. The germline CDR1 and CDR2 sequences are SGHRS and YFSETQ. CDR3 sequence reads: CASSLSPGQGEAFF. Written as DNA, the CDR3 is TGCGCCAGCAGCCTCTCCCCGGGACAGGGCGAAGCTTTCTTT.